The T cell receptor beta chain described here comes from a study of CD8+ T cells in alopecia areata. Study as a whole: A 6-month off-drug phase came after tofacitinib, which had lasted 6 to 18 months. Study observations and caveats: It was lesional scalp, especially alopecia totalis/universalis, that showed higher clonality than normal scalp.

Extracted RNA was reverse transcribed into cDNA, the sequencing template. Sequencing used immunoSEQ multiplex PCR; TCRdb keeps in-frame clones, though not all of them. Among about 190,000 clones listed, about 60% were seen once. Germline values: CDR1 SGHDT, CDR2 YYEEEE. V dropped 4 bases and J dropped 3; count of bases not matched to a gene: 4. This CDR3 has 14 amino acids. In regard to this clone: Its antigen remains unidentified.

Sampling of alopecia areata patients yielded lesional scalp punch biopsies as well as peripheral blood. The authors sorted CD4+ and CD8+ T cells from PBMCs. The receptor comes from a human donor with alopecia areata. Specimen: CD4+ T cells sorted from blood, collected at week 0. The rearrangement uses TRBV5-6 and TRBJ2-3; 8 nucleotides line up with TRBD1. CDR3 protein: CASSKGQATDTQYF. The DNA for the CDR3 is TGTGCCAGCAGCAAGGGACAGGCAACAGATACGCAGTATTTT.